The entry below gives a single T cell receptor (beta chain) sequence along with its context. Its specificity is unknown. The data are from a study of regulatory T cells in long-lasting Graves disease. V dropped 7 bases and J dropped 4 bases, with 19 bases sitting between them. Germline assignment: CDR1 MDHEN and CDR2 SYDVKM. The CDR3 is 16 amino acids. Time point specified: newly diagnosed GD, antithyroid drugs for less than 3 months. PBMC RNA was the source of the TCR library. Investigators prepared the TCR beta libraries by applying iRepertoire HTBI primers and Arm-PCR of CDR3 regions. TCRdb re-called the multiplex PCR reads through MiXCR, storing one row per CDR3 protein. The data contain around 450,000 distinct CDR3 sequences, around 16% of them singletons. Study findings and constraints: For persistent Graves' patients, TCR diversity was lower than for newly diagnosed ones.

The data were also submitted as part of a second study, on T cells in Graves' hyperthyroidism and ophthalmopathy.

The receptor was derived from a woman aged 40 to 49 with Graves disease. Here the sequenced sample was peripheral blood mononuclear cells (PBMCs), taken at new diagnosis, from a patient treated with antithyroid drugs. The chain combines TRBV28 with TRBJ2-2, with a weak D call TRBD2 (6 bases). The CDR3 here is CASIPISTAGTGELFF. The CDR3 coding sequence is TGTGCCAGCATACCCATATCGACAGCGGGCACCGGGGAGCTGTTTTTT.